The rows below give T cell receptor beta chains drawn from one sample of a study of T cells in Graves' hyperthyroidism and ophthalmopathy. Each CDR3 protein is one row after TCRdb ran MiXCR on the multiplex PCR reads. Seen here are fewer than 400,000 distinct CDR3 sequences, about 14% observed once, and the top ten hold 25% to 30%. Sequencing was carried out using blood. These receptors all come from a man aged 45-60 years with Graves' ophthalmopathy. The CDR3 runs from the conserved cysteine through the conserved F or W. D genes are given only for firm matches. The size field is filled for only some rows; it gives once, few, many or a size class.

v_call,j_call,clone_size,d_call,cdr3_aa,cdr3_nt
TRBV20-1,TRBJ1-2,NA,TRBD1,CSARTGFGYTF,TGCAGTGCTCGGACAGGGTTTGGCTACACCTTC
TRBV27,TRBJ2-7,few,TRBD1,CASSLMGQGRFLREYEQYF,TGTGCCAGCAGTTTAATGGGACAGGGGAGGTTTTTAAGGGAATACGAGCAGTACTTC
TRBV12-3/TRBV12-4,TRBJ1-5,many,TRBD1,CASSFTGGGGNQPQHF,TGTGCCAGCAGCTTTACAGGGGGAGGCGGCAATCAGCCCCAGCATTTT
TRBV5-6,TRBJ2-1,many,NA,CASSLSDRYNEQFF,TGTGCCAGCAGCTTATCAGACAGATACAATGAGCAGTTCTTC
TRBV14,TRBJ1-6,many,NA,CASSQDSLGSPLHF,TGTGCCAGCAGCCAAGATTCTTTAGGATCACCCCTCCACTTT
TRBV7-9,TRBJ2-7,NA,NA,CASSPDDYEQYF,TGTGCCAGCAGCCCTGACGACTACGAGCAGTACTTC
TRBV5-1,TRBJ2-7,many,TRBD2,CASSLRALAGGSIEQYF,TGCGCCAGCAGCTTGCGTGCCCTAGCGGGAGGGAGTATCGAGCAGTACTTC
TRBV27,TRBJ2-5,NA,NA,CASSWGILAQETQYF,TGTGCCAGCAGTTGGGGCATCCTGGCGCAAGAGACCCAGTACTTC
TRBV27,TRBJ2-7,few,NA,CASSPGTRPYEQYF,TGTGCCAGCAGCCCCGGGACAAGGCCCTACGAGCAGTACTTC
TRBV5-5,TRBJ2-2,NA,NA,CASSPGRLASTGELFF,TGTGCCAGCAGCCCTGGCCGTCTAGCGAGCACCGGGGAGCTGTTTTTT
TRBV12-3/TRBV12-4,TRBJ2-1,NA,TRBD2,CASSLIPGTSGINEQFF,TGTGCCAGCAGTTTAATACCCGGGACTAGCGGGATCAATGAGCAGTTCTTC
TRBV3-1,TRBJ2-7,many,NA,CASSQGRGASYEQYF,TGTGCCAGCAGCCAAGGTCGAGGGGCATCCTACGAGCAGTACTTC
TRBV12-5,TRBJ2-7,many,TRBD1,CASGLALLGQMNSYEQYF,TGTGCTAGTGGTTTGGCCCTCCTGGGACAGATGAACTCCTACGAGCAGTACTTC
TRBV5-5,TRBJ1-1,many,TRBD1,CASSPTGVTEAFF,TGTGCCAGCAGCCCGACAGGGGTGACTGAAGCTTTCTTT
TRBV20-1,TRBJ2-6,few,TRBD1,CSARSGTGTANVLTF,TGCAGTGCTAGATCTGGGACAGGCACGGCCAACGTCCTGACTTTC
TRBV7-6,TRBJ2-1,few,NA,CASSPELAGKNYNEQFF,TGTGCCAGCAGCCCAGAACTAGCTGGGAAAAACTACAATGAGCAGTTCTTC
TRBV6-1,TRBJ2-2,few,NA,CASMRWGNTGELFF,TGTGCCAGCATGCGGTGGGGGAACACCGGGGAGCTGTTTTTT
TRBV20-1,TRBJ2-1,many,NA,CSAPLKVNNEQFF,TGCAGTGCCCCCCTCAAGGTGAACAATGAGCAGTTCTTC
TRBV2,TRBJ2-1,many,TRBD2,CASTLASSYNEQFF,TGTGCCAGCACACTAGCGTCCTCCTACAATGAGCAGTTCTTC
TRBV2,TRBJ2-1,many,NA,CASSVEQGIGNMDEQFF,TGTGCCAGCAGTGTAGAACAGGGAATCGGCAATATGGATGAGCAGTTCTTC
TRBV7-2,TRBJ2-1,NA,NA,CASSFRGGRNEQFF,TGTGCCAGCAGCTTCCGTGGAGGGAGGAATGAGCAGTTCTTC
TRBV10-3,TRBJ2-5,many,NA,CAIRIASGQETQYF,TGTGCCATCAGGATAGCTTCCGGCCAAGAGACCCAGTACTTC
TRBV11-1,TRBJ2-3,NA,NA,CASSLTDYTDTQYF,TGTGCCAGCAGCTTAACGGACTACACAGATACGCAGTATTTT
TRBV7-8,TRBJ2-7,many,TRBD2,CASSLSGWTSGSYEQYF,TGTGCCAGCAGCTTATCGGGGTGGACTAGCGGGAGCTACGAGCAGTACTTC
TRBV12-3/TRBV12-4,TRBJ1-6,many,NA,CASSLALAGGNSPLHF,TGTGCCAGCAGTTTAGCTCTGGCAGGTGGGAATTCACCCCTCCACTTT
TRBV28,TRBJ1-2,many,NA,CASSQGGAGYTF,TGTGCCAGCAGTCAAGGGGGAGCAGGCTACACCTTC
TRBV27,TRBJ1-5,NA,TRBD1,CASSLVVRGTGRIGVGQPQHF,TGTGCCAGCAGTTTAGTTGTTAGGGGGACAGGGCGCATCGGGGTCGGCCAGCCCCAGCATTTT
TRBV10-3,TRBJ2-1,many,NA,CAIRGAMSESYNEQFF,TGTGCCATCAGGGGGGCTATGAGCGAGTCCTACAATGAGCAGTTCTTC
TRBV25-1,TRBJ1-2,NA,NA,CASSEFGTNYGYTF,TGTGCCAGCAGTGAATTTGGAACTAACTATGGCTACACCTTC
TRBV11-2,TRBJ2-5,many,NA,CASSLFMQGETQYF,TGTGCCAGCAGCTTATTCATGCAAGGGGAGACCCAGTACTTC
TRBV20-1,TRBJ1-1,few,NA,CSASRFRNTEAFF,TGCAGTGCTAGTAGGTTCCGGAACACTGAAGCTTTCTTT